The 12 T cell receptor beta chains below all came from one sample that was sequenced in a study of T cell changes during pregnancy in multiple sclerosis. TCRdb's table, derived via immunoSEQ multiplex PCR, lists solely in-frame clones and lacks some. The sample holds about 57,000 clones, around nine tenths seen once. Specimen: CD4+ T cells from peripheral blood mononuclear cells, collected before pregnancy. The receptors here all came from a female donor with multiple sclerosis, enrolled in a pregnancy study.

The chain joins TRBV23-1 to TRBJ2-7, with TRBD1 matching 7 bases. TRBV23-1 falls under the ORF class, with uncertain function. V was pared by 0 bases and J by 1 base, with 6 bases of the junction left unmatched. The length of the CDR3 is 16 residues. CDR3: CASSQSPTQGSYEQYF. The CDR3 DNA reads as TGCGCCAGCAGTCAATCACCCACACAGGGGTCCTACGAGCAGTACTTC.

J is TRBJ1-4 and V is TRBV6-1; D might be TRBD1 (5 bases). Germline lookup yields CDR1 MNHNS and CDR2 SASEGT. The CDR3 has 13 amino acids. The ends were cut back, 4 bases at V and 6 bases at J, with 9 bases in the middle. CDR3 amino acids: CASSAPGYEKLFF. The CDR3, as DNA: TGTGCCAGCAGTGCCCCAGGGTATGAAAAACTGTTTTTT.

V usage is TRBV11-2 and J usage is TRBJ2-7; D possibly corresponds to TRBD2 (5 bases). V lost 0 bases and J lost 12, with 15 bases in between. This CDR3 has 13 amino acids. Germline CDR1 SGHAT, CDR2 FQNNGV. The CDR3 DNA is TGTGCCAGCAGCTTAGATCCCCACGGGGAAGGGTACTTC. It codes for CASSLDPHGEGYF.

V usage is TRBV4-1 and J usage is TRBJ2-7; 8 bases line up with TRBD2. Looked up from germline, CDR1 is MGHRA and CDR2 is YSYEKL. The CDR3 runs to 18 residues. The J segment lost 0 bases and the V segment lost 0 bases, leaving 10 bases of the junction unmatched. The CDR3 loop is CASSQDSRLAGFSYEQYF. Written as DNA, the CDR3 is TGCGCCAGCAGCCAAGATAGTCGGCTAGCGGGTTTCTCCTACGAGCAGTACTTC.

This clone was recorded once. CDR3 nucleotide sequence: TGTGCCATCAGTGAAGGGACCTTGGCGGGGGAAAAACTGTTTTTT. Its protein is CAISEGTLAGEKLFF. The genes are TRBV10-3 and TRBJ1-4; D is perhaps TRBD1 (5 bases). Germline loops: CDR1 ENHRY, CDR2 SYGVKD. Trimming pared 3 bases from V and 8 bases from J, leaving 16 bases between. The CDR3 is made up of 15 amino acids.

The chain recombines TRBV5-1 with TRBJ2-1, with 7 bases lining up with TRBD1. Trimming cost V 4 bases and J 4 bases; bases outside gene matches: 5. Germline CDR1 reads SGHRS; CDR2 reads YFSETQ. CDR3 length: 14 residues. CDR3 sequence: CASSPGQVYNEQFF. For the CDR3, the DNA is TGCGCCAGCAGCCCAGGACAGGTGTACAATGAGCAGTTCTTC.

The rearrangement uses TRBV19 and TRBJ2-1; 11 bases align to TRBD2. The CDR3 is 16 residues long. Germline CDR1 reads LNHDA; CDR2 reads SQIVND (reference sequence). J was trimmed by 0 bases and V by 6 bases; bases with no gene match: 4. The DNA for the CDR3 is TGTGCCAGTAGCAGGGGACTAGCGGACTCCTACAATGAGCAGTTCTTC. The encoded protein is CASSRGLADSYNEQFF.

The V and J genes are TRBV28 and TRBJ2-1, with 11 bases aligning to TRBD2. Looked up from germline, CDR1 is MDHEN and CDR2 is SYDVKM. V lost 5 bases and J lost 7; bases outside the gene matches: 13. There are 17 residues in the CDR3. The CDR3 sequence is CASSRWGVSGRVNEQFF. The CDR3 DNA reads as TGTGCCAGCAGTCGATGGGGGGTTAGCGGGAGGGTAAATGAGCAGTTCTTC.

The rearrangement uses TRBV6-5 and TRBJ2-2, with no clear D. The germline V gene encodes CDR1 MNHEY and CDR2 SVGAGI. The CDR3 runs to 13 residues. The V end lost 2 bases, the J end lost 9 bases, and 10 bases lay between the germline ends. CDR3 loop: CASSYGPGRELFF. The CDR3 DNA reads TGTGCCAGCAGTTACGGCCCTGGCCGGGAGCTGTTTTTT.

CDR3: CSVESWSGIQETQYF. In DNA form, the CDR3 reads TGCAGCGTTGAAAGTTGGTCAGGTATACAAGAGACCCAGTACTTC. The chain links TRBV29-1 to TRBJ2-5; unclear D gene. V lost 2 bases, J lost 2 bases, and 15 bases lay in between. The CDR3 loop spans 15 amino acids. CDR1 is SQVTM and CDR2 is ANQGSEA in the germline V gene.

This chain links TRBV7-2 with TRBJ2-5; 10 bases fit TRBD2. The CDR3 contains 15 residues. Germline values: CDR1 SGHTA, CDR2 FQGNSA. J gave up 7 bases and V 2 bases, and 7 bases lay outside the gene matches. The CDR3 loop reads CASSLMLAGEGTQYF. CDR3 DNA sequence: TGTGCCAGCAGCTTAATGCTAGCGGGAGAGGGGACCCAGTACTTC.

Comment on this clone: Compared with germline, one end of the junction differs, possibly owing to a read error. The chain employs TRBV7-9 and TRBJ1-5, with 11 bases that match TRBD1. Germline V lookup: CDR1 SEHNR, CDR2 FQNEAQ (reference sequence). CDR3 size: 17 residues. In DNA form, the CDR3 reads TGTGCCAGCAGCCTACAGCCGGACAGGGGGCGCAAACAGCCCCAGCATTTT. It yields the protein CASSLQPDRGRKQPQHF.